This T cell receptor (beta chain) was sequenced in a study of cytomegalovirus exposure and HLA in healthy donors. V dropped 3 bases and J dropped 9 bases, with 9 bases sitting between them. The CDR3 is 13 amino acids. Germline CDR1 MNHEY, CDR2 SMNVEV (reference sequence). This clone was recorded only once. No antigen is known for it. PCR was performed using 60 Vbeta and 13 Jbeta primers. TCRdb's copy holds only in-frame clones and misses some; the assay was immunoSEQ multiplex PCR. The data show 50,000 to 70,000 clones, under 80% seen once. Whole-study findings and limits: A later analysis reportedly identified an Asian-associated ancestry cluster as carrying fewer N-insertions than the approximately 730-donor mean.

The chain employs TRBV27 and TRBJ1-6; D possibly corresponds to TRBD1 (6 bases). What was sequenced was PBMCs. The receptor was derived from a man aged 30-40 years in good health and CMV-seropositive. CDR3 bases: TGTGCCAGCAGTTTCGACAGGAGTTCACCCCTCCACTTT. Residues: CASSFDRSSPLHF.